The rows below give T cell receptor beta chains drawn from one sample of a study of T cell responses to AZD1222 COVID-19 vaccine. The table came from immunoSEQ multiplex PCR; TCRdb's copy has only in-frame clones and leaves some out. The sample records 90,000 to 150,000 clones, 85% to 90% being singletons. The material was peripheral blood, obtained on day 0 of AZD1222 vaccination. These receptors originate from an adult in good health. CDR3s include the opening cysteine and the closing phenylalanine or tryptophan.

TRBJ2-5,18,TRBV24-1,CATSDWLGGRDEEETQYF
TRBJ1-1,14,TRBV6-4,CASKAGTGGSEAFF
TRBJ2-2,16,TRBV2,CASSEAGTGKPGELFF
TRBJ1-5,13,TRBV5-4,CASSLGKNQPQHF
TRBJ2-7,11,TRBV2,CASRYGGEQYF
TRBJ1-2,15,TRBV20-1,CSASRQARGNYGYTF
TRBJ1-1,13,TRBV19,CASKTGKNTEAFF
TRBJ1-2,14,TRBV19,CASSIGTDNYGYTF
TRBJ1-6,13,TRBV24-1,CATSDNSGSPLHF
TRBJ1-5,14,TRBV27,CASSLIQGNQPQHF
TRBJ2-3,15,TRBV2,CASRETSGSTDTQYF
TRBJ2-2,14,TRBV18,CASSQGSNTGELFF
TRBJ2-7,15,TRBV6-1,CASSEYAGISYEQYF
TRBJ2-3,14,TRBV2,CASSPGQGVDTQYF
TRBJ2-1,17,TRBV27,CASSLSRFTSSYNEQFF
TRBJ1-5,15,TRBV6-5,CASSYGQGMGQPQHF
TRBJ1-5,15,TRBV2,CASSGTVLSNQPQHF
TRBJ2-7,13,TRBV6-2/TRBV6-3,CASSYLASRKQYF
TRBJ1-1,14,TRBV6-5,CASSPRPDRTEAFF
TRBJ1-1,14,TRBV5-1,CASGTGVGNTEAFF
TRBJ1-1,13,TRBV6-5,CASSFGRGTEAFF
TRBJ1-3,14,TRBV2,CASSELAAGNTIYF
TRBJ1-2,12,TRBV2,CASSDRIYGYTF
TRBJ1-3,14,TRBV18,CASSPGVSGNTIYF
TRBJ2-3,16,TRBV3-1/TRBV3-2,CASSQDLTESTDTQYF
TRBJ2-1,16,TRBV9,CASSTRLAGPNNEQFF
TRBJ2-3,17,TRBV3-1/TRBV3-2,CASSQGPGLASTDTQYF
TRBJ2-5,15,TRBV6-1,CASSDSSGSQETQYF
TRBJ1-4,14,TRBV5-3,CARRQGKLNEKLFF
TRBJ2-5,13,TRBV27,CASRGGLEETQYF
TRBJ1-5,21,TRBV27,CASSSLLALHTGFGDPQPQHF
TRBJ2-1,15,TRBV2,CASSGGGTGRNEQFF
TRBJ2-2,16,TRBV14,CASSPTGGPVAGELFF
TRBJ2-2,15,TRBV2,CASRERGGNTGELFF
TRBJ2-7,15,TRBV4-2,CASSHASAGPYEQYF